Below, 27 T cell receptor beta chains from the same sample are listed, as sequenced in a study of cytomegalovirus exposure and HLA in healthy donors. Both 60 Vbeta primers and 13 Jbeta primers went into the PCR. Data came from immunoSEQ multiplex PCR; TCRdb stores just in-frame clones and leaves some out. This table holds fewer than 200,000 clones, roughly 80% found once. Sequencing was performed on PBMCs. Source of these receptors: a man between 50 and 59 years old in good health and CMV-seropositive.

The chain is built from TRBV15 and TRBJ2-4, with TRBD1 matching 7 bases. The trim removed 0 bases at V and 3 bases at J, leaving 11 bases unmatched. This CDR3 region has 18 residues. Germline loops: CDR1 LNHNV, CDR2 YYDKDF (reference sequence). CDR3 coding DNA: TGTGCCACCAGCAGAGACCCCGTACAGGGGCTTGGCAAAAACATTCAGTACTTC. This encodes CATSRDPVQGLGKNIQYF.

The chain joins TRBV28 to TRBJ2-1; D perhaps matches TRBD2 (6 bases). CDR1 and CDR2 from the germline V gene are MDHEN and SYDVKM. V gave up 7 bases and J gave up 9 bases, with 19 bases separating them. This CDR3 region has 14 residues. The CDR3 region is CASITGTASGEQFF. CDR3 sequence (DNA): TGTGCCAGCATTACCGGGACTGCCTCCGGTGAGCAGTTCTTC. Looking up the rest from reference TRBV28 and TRBJ2-1 gives the full variable domain: DVKVTQSSRYLVKRTGEKVFLECVQDMDHENMFWYRQDPGLGLRLIYFSYDVKMKEKGDIPEGYSVSREKKERFSLILESASTNQTSMYLCASITGTASGEQFFGPGTRLTVL.

The J gene is TRBJ1-2, the V gene TRBV30; TRBD1 aligns across 8 bases. This CDR3 spans 13 amino acids. The V and J ends lost 5 bases and 6 bases, in that order; junction bases with no gene match: 8. Germline V gene data show CDR1 as GTSNPN and CDR2 as SVGIG (reference sequence). The CDR3 DNA reads as TGTGCCTGGCCCGGGACAGGCTTTGATGGCTACACCTTC. This translates into CAWPGTGFDGYTF.

The CDR3 is CASSLVGTSGGGNEQFF. Written as DNA, the CDR3 is TGTGCCAGCAGCTTAGTGGGGACTAGCGGAGGGGGAAATGAGCAGTTCTTC. The V call is TRBV7-2, the J call TRBJ2-1; 11 nucleotides match TRBD2. J lost 7 bases, V lost 1 base, and 9 bases had no gene match. The CDR3 length is 17 residues. Germline CDR1 SGHTA, CDR2 FQGNSA.

DNA of the CDR3: TGCGCCAGCAGCCAAGATACCAGGGAGGACTATGGCTACACCTTC. Its protein is CASSQDTREDYGYTF. The J gene is TRBJ1-2, the V gene TRBV4-1; a weak D match, TRBD1 (5 bases). Germline CDR1 is MGHRA and CDR2 is YSYEKL. V lost 0 bases and J lost 3, with 11 bases in between. The CDR3 is 15 residues long.

J is TRBJ2-2 and V is TRBV5-1, with a tentative D call TRBD1 (5 bases). Germline V gene data show CDR1 as SGHRS and CDR2 as YFSETQ. CDR3 length: 14 amino acids. With 2 bases removed from V and 7 bases from J, the gap between germline ends came to 12 bases. CDR3 bases: TGCGCCAGCAGCTTTGCAGGGATTGACGGGGAGCTGTTTTTT. This gives the protein CASSFAGIDGELFF. The whole variable domain, remainder taken from reference TRBV5-1 and TRBJ2-2, is KAGVTQTPRYLIKTRGQQVTLSCSPISGHRSVSWYQQTPGQGLQFLFEYFSETQRNKGNFPGRFSGRQFSNSRSEMNVSTLELGDSALYLCASSFAGIDGELFFGEGSRLTVL.

This clone has just a few counts. The V gene is TRBV2, the J gene TRBJ1-4; the D gene is possibly TRBD1 (6 bases). Deletions cut 3 bases from V and 4 bases from J, with 9 bases between. Germline CDR1 reads SNHLY; CDR2 reads FYNNEI. This CDR3 has 14 amino acids. CDR3 sequence: CASSETGRNEKLFF. In nucleotides, the CDR3 is TGTGCCAGCAGTGAGACAGGCCGTAATGAAAAACTGTTTTTT.

V gene TRBV7-9 combines with J gene TRBJ2-5; D call uncertain. Germline V CDR1 and CDR2: SEHNR, FQNEAQ (reference sequence). Trimming stripped 1 base from V and 4 bases from J, with 7 bases between. This CDR3 spans 13 amino acids. The CDR3 here is CASSLGRPETQYF. The DNA for the CDR3 is TGTGCCAGCAGCTTAGGCAGGCCAGAGACCCAGTACTTC.

V and J are TRBV19 and TRBJ2-7; 11 positions agree with TRBD1. The ends lost 7 bases at V and 6 bases at J; junction bases unmatched: 8. Germline V CDR1 and CDR2: LNHDA, SQIVND (reference sequence). The CDR3 spans 14 residues. For the CDR3, the DNA is TGTGCCAGTACCCTAGCCGGGACAGGGGGCGAGCAGTACTTC. Protein: CASTLAGTGGEQYF.

The chain links TRBV4-1 to TRBJ1-4; D perhaps matches TRBD1 (5 bases). Trimming left V 4 bases short and J 7 bases short, with 19 bases between. From germline, CDR1 is MGHRA and CDR2 YSYEKL. CDR3 length: 16 amino acids. CDR3 in DNA: TGCGCCAGCAGCCTAGGCGGGACTAACCTGGGTGAAAAACTGTTTTTT. Amino acid sequence: CASSLGGTNLGEKLFF.

V gene TRBV6-6 combines with J gene TRBJ2-7; the match to TRBD1 covers 9 bases. CDR1 is MNHNY and CDR2 is SVGAGI in the germline V gene (reference sequence). The V gene end was trimmed by 6 bases and the J gene end by 5 bases; junction bases not matched to a gene: 8. This CDR3 is 14 amino acids long. The CDR3 DNA reads as TGTGCCAGCAGCCGCCGGGACAGGGTCAACGAGCAGTACTTC. Encoded protein: CASSRRDRVNEQYF.

This chain uses TRBV7-9 with TRBJ2-7; 7 positions agree with TRBD2. Unmatched junction bases numbered 7, after V lost 3 bases and J lost 8 bases. The length of the CDR3 is 13 residues. Germline lookup yields CDR1 SEHNR and CDR2 FQNEAQ (reference sequence). CDR3 loop: CASSFGTTPKQYF. CDR3 bases: TGTGCCAGCAGCTTCGGGACTACCCCCAAGCAGTACTTC.

The chain links TRBV5-1 to TRBJ1-2; D might be TRBD1 (5 bases). V lost 4 bases and J lost 3, with 13 bases in between. In germline, CDR1 is SGHRS, CDR2 YFSETQ. The CDR3 is made up of 14 amino acids. The CDR3 protein is CASSTQGPDYGYTF. The CDR3, as DNA: TGCGCCAGCAGCACTCAGGGTCCCGACTATGGCTACACCTTC.

The chain links TRBV7-2 to TRBJ2-7, with TRBD1 as a possible D gene (6 bases). Germline assignment: CDR1 SGHTA and CDR2 FQGNSA. The CDR3 runs 13 residues. Trimming pared 0 bases from V and 6 bases from J, leaving 9 bases between. CDR3 in DNA: TGTGCCAGCAGCTTAGCTAGCAGGGGCGAGCAGTACTTC. Its translation: CASSLASRGEQYF.

The chain links TRBV5-1 to TRBJ2-1; no reliable D call. V lost 4 bases to trimming and J lost 3 bases, with 8 bases between them. CDR1 and CDR2 from the germline V gene are SGHRS and YFSETQ. This CDR3 region has 13 residues. CDR3 residues: CASSQDIYNEQFF. The CDR3 DNA is TGCGCCAGCAGCCAAGACATCTACAATGAGCAGTTCTTC.

V gene TRBV4-1 combines with J gene TRBJ1-1, with D uncertain. Between the trimmed V and J ends, which lost 0 bases and 5 bases, there was a span of 13 bases. The CDR3 extends over 15 amino acids. Germline assignment: CDR1 MGHRA and CDR2 YSYEKL. CDR3 protein: CASSQDSTVRTEAFF. The CDR3 DNA is TGCGCCAGCAGCCAAGATTCCACGGTTCGTACTGAAGCTTTCTTT.

The chain carries TRBV30 and TRBJ1-5; D perhaps matches TRBD1 (5 bases). Trimming removed 1 base from V and 5 bases from J, with 12 bases in between. Germline-derived CDR1 and CDR2 are GTSNPN and SVGIG (reference sequence). The CDR3 length is 14 residues. The DNA of the CDR3 is TGTGCCTGGAGTGAGACGGACACTTATCAGCCCCAGCATTTT. Protein sequence: CAWSETDTYQPQHF.

The V gene is TRBV11-2, the J gene TRBJ1-4; D not resolved. Looked up from germline, CDR1 is SGHAT and CDR2 is FQNNGV. Between the trimmed V and J ends, which lost 8 bases and 3 bases, there was a span of 16 bases. CDR3 length equals 15 residues. As DNA, the CDR3 is TGTGCCAGCTCCCTGGAGAGGGTGGCTAATGAAAAACTGTTTTTT. Translation: CASSLERVANEKLFF.

This sequence joins TRBV7-3 and TRBJ2-5, with 9 bases fitting TRBD1. J lost 5 bases, V lost 5 bases, and 9 bases had no gene match. CDR3 length: 15 residues. CDR1 and CDR2 from the germline V gene are SGHTA and FQGTGA. CDR3: CASSLGQGSRETQYF. The CDR3 nucleotides read TGTGCCAGCAGCCTCGGACAGGGGTCCCGGGAGACCCAGTACTTC.

V and J are TRBV7-6 and TRBJ2-5; the match to TRBD1 covers 8 bases. CDR1 is SGHVS, CDR2 FNYEAQ, per germline. V was clipped by 5 bases and J by 5 bases; unmatched bases: 10. This CDR3 is built from 15 residues. This CDR3 is CASSLRGNRGETQYF. The CDR3 DNA reads as TGTGCCAGCAGCCTACGGGGTAACAGGGGGGAGACCCAGTACTTC. The entire variable domain, with the rest obtained from reference TRBV7-6 and TRBJ2-5, is as follows: GAGVSQSPRYKVTKRGQDVALRCDPISGHVSLYWYRQALGQGPEFLTYFNYEAQQDKSGLPNDRFSAERPEGSISTLTIQRTEQRDSAMYRCASSLRGNRGETQYFGPGTRLLVL.

Turning to this clone: One junction end does not reproduce the germline sequence, and a read error may be involved. The chain couples TRBV9 to TRBJ1-2; 8 bases agree with TRBD1. Germline V gives CDR1 SGDLS, CDR2 YYNGEE. The CDR3 contains 15 residues. CDR3 DNA sequence: TGTGCCAGCAGCGTAGAGGCAGGGGGCTACAGCGGGGCTCGGTTC. Translating it yields CASSVEAGGYSGARF. The whole variable domain, filled in from reference TRBV9 and TRBJ1-2, reads DSGVTQTPKHLITATGQRVTLRCSPRSGDLSVYWYQQSLDQGLQFLIQYYNGEERAKGNILERFSAQQFPDLHSELNLSSLELGDSALYFCASSVEAGGYSGARFGSGTRLTVV.

The genes are TRBV19 and TRBJ2-1; 9 bases align to TRBD2. J was trimmed by 4 bases and V by 10 bases; bases with no gene match: 5. Germline V gene data show CDR1 as LNHDA and CDR2 as SQIVND (reference sequence). The CDR3 has 13 amino acids. The CDR3 nucleotides are TGTGCCACTAGCGGGACAGCATACAATGAGCAGTTCTTC. Translating it yields CATSGTAYNEQFF. The variable domain in full, completed from reference TRBV19 and TRBJ2-1, reads DGGITQSPKYLFRKEGQNVTLSCEQNLNHDAMYWYRQDPGQGLRLIYYSQIVNDFQKGDIAEGYSVSREKKESFPLTVTSAQKNPTAFYLCATSGTAYNEQFFGPGTRLTVL.

The chain combines TRBV6-8 with TRBJ2-5, with D possibly TRBD2 on 6 matching bases. This CDR3 is built from 15 residues. Germline V gene lookup returns CDR1 MNHGY and CDR2 SAAAGT. V was clipped by 7 bases and J by 2 bases, with 17 bases between them. CDR3 protein: CASTSGGKLQETQYF. CDR3 nucleotide sequence: TGTGCCAGCACCTCCGGGGGAAAACTACAAGAGACCCAGTACTTC.

The chain couples TRBV4-3 to TRBJ2-7, with D perhaps TRBD2 (5 bases). Germline V gene data show CDR1 as LGHNA and CDR2 as YSLEER. This CDR3 is 14 amino acids long. Trimming removed 0 bases at V and 6 bases at J, with 12 bases between. The CDR3 DNA reads TGCGCCAGCAGCCAAGAGGGAGCATATAGCGAGCAGTACTTC. Its protein product is CASSQEGAYSEQYF.

The chain carries TRBV7-2 and TRBJ2-7, with 7 bases lining up with TRBD2. From germline, CDR1 is SGHTA and CDR2 FQGNSA. Germline trimming cut 5 bases from V and 7 bases from J; bases unmatched to any gene: 11. The CDR3 covers 14 residues. CDR3: CASSPEAGPGEQYF. DNA for the CDR3: TGTGCCAGCAGCCCTGAAGCGGGGCCGGGGGAGCAGTACTTC.

V usage is TRBV6-1 and J usage is TRBJ1-5, with D possibly TRBD1 on 5 matching bases. Germline CDR1 is MNHNS and CDR2 is SASEGT. Trimming removed 7 bases from V and 5 bases from J, with 9 bases in between. The CDR3 is 12 residues long. This CDR3 reads CASIGRDQPQHF. Written as DNA, the CDR3 is TGTGCCAGCATTGGCAGGGATCAGCCCCAGCATTTT.

The table lists this clone with a count of one. The J gene is TRBJ1-2, the V gene TRBV14; the D is unclear. The length of the CDR3 is 14 residues. Trimming removed 3 bases from V and 8 bases from J, with 16 bases in between. Germline assignment: CDR1 SGHDN and CDR2 FVKESK. CDR3 amino acids: CASSQVIAAGGYTF. CDR3 DNA: TGTGCCAGCAGCCAGGTTATAGCTGCTGGCGGCTACACCTTC.